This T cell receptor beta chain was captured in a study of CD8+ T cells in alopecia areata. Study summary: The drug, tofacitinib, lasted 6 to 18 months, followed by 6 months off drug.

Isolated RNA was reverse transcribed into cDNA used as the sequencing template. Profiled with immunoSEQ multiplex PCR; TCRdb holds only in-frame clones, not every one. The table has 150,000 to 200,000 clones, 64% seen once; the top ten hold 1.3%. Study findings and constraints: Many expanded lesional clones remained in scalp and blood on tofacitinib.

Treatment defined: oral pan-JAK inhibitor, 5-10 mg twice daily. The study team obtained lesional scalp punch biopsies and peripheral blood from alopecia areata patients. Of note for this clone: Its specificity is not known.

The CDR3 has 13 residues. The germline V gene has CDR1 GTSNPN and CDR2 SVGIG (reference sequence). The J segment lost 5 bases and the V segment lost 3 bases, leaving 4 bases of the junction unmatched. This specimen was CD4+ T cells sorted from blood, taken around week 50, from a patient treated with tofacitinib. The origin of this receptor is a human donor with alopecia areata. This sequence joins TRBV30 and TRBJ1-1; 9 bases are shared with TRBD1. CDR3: CAWSGTGTTEAFF. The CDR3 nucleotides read TGTGCCTGGAGCGGGACAGGGACTACTGAAGCTTTCTTT.